This T cell receptor beta chain came from a study of response to subunit inactivated influenza vaccine. Overall study findings and caveats: It was suggested by the authors that few new T cells are recruited by each seasonal influenza vaccination.

This clonotype has ten or more counts. The antigen is unknown. The CDR3 contains 18 residues. The V gene lost 6 bases and the J gene lost 0 bases, with 26 bases spanning the gap. The V gene's germline CDR1 is DFQATT and CDR2 SNEGSKA (reference sequence). TCRdb independently ran MiXCR on the RT-PCR reads; one entry per CDR3 protein. Among 800,000 to 1,000,000 distinct CDR3 sequences listed, 21% were seen once. Sequencing was performed on PBMCs from blood, taken 5 to 6 days after vaccination. The chain uses TRBV20-1 and TRBJ2-5; D is uncertain. The TCR comes from a middle-aged man who received an inactivated influenza vaccine. CDR3: CSANTPSIRRSYQETQYF. CDR3 nucleotides: TGCAGTGCAAACACCCCCTCGATTCGGCGGTCGTACCAAGAGACCCAGTACTTC.